These 5 T cell receptor beta chains originate from one sample sequenced in a study of blood T cells in healthy people across ages. A second PCR, run for 7 to 11 cycles, used a sample-barcoded 5' primer plus a J-beta primer mix. TCRdb processed the 5' RACE reads anew with MiXCR; each CDR3 protein has one entry. The sample carries over 950,000 distinct CDR3 sequences, approximately 38% recorded once. Sequences were obtained from blood. Receptors originate from a man aged 18 to 30 in good health.

The gene calls are TRBV3-1 and TRBJ1-4; TRBD1 agrees at 8 bases. CDR1 and CDR2 (germline): LGHDT, YNNKEL (reference sequence). The ends lost 8 bases at V and 10 bases at J; junction bases unmatched: 6. The CDR3 runs to 12 residues. CDR3 residues: CASGQGSGKLFF. Here the CDR3 DNA reads TGTGCCAGCGGACAGGGAAGCGGAAAACTGTTTTTT. The variable domain in full, with the rest retrieved from reference TRBV3-1 and TRBJ1-4, is DTAVSQTPKYLVTQMGNDKSIKCEQNLGHDTMYWYKQDSKKFLKIMFSYNNKELIINETVPNRFSPKSPDKAHLNLHINSLELGDSAVYFCASGQGSGKLFFGSGTQLSVL.

This chain links TRBV11-2 with TRBJ2-2; 9 bases align to TRBD1. The CDR3 has 14 amino acids. V was clipped by 6 bases and J by 7 bases; unmatched bases: 6. Germline V gene data show CDR1 as SGHAT and CDR2 as FQNNGV. DNA for the CDR3: TGTGCCAGCAGTCTGGGACAGGGTATCGGGGAGCTGTTTTTT. This codes for CASSLGQGIGELFF.

This clonotype was seen a few times. Germline is not matched at one junction end, which may reflect a read error. The rearrangement joins TRBV7-7 to TRBJ2-1, with 11 bases matching TRBD2. This CDR3 spans 16 amino acids. CDR1 SSHAT and CDR2 FNYEAQ come from the germline V gene (reference sequence). CDR3 region: CASSLSSGGPYNEQFF. CDR3 bases: TGTGCTAGCAGCTTATCTAGCGGGGGGCCTTACAATGAGCAGTTCTTC. The variable domain in full, completed from reference TRBV7-7 and TRBJ2-1, reads GAGVSQSPRYKVTKRGQDVTLRCDPISSHATLYWYQQALGQGPEFLTYFNYEAQPDKSGLPSDRFSAERPEGSISTLTIQRTEQRDSAMYRCASSLSSGGPYNEQFFGPGTRLTVL.

The sample holds a few counts of this clonotype. The V call is TRBV5-1, the J call TRBJ2-1; TRBD2 matches 10 bases. V trimming: 0 bases; J trimming: 8 bases; junction bases outside the gene matches: 8. Germline lookup yields CDR1 SGHRS and CDR2 YFSETQ. The CDR3 extends over 16 amino acids. CDR3 loop: CASSLASGGAWDEQFF. CDR3 coding DNA: TGCGCCAGCAGCTTGGCCAGCGGGGGGGCTTGGGATGAGCAGTTCTTC.

This clonotype was recorded a few times. The chain recombines TRBV30 with TRBJ1-2; D is undetermined. The germline gives CDR1 GTSNPN, CDR2 SVGIG (reference sequence). The CDR3 spans 11 residues. V was pared by 3 bases and J by 7 bases, with 9 bases between. The CDR3 DNA is TGTGCCTGGAGGGCGGCTATTGGCTACACCTTC. Its protein is CAWRAAIGYTF.